This T cell receptor beta chain was captured by sequencing in a study of blood T cell repertoires in COVID-19. The wider study: The United States, Italy and Spain supplied acute and convalescent COVID-19 samples. Sample material is recorded as cDNA or gDNA derived from T cells, B-cell-depleted T cells, or PBMCs.

V gave up 6 bases and J gave up 4 bases, with 7 bases separating them. This CDR3 region has 11 residues. CDR1 is SQVTM, CDR2 ANQGSEA, per germline. Only a few counts were recorded for this clone. Per the authors' pipeline: Amplifying reference gene primers gave estimates of nucleated cell counts. The assay was immunoSEQ multiplex PCR, and TCRdb's table has in-frame clones only and misses some. For V, J and clone size, that table is used; D and trimming come from the DNA. The table includes around 130,000 clones, around 83% detected once. This sequence joins TRBV29-1 and TRBJ1-3, with unresolved D. The sequence was collected from a middle-aged man with active or convalescent COVID-19. Specimen: peripheral blood. This CDR3 is CSVLGGNTIYF. The CDR3 region has the DNA TGCAGCGTGTTGGGCGGAAACACCATATATTTT.